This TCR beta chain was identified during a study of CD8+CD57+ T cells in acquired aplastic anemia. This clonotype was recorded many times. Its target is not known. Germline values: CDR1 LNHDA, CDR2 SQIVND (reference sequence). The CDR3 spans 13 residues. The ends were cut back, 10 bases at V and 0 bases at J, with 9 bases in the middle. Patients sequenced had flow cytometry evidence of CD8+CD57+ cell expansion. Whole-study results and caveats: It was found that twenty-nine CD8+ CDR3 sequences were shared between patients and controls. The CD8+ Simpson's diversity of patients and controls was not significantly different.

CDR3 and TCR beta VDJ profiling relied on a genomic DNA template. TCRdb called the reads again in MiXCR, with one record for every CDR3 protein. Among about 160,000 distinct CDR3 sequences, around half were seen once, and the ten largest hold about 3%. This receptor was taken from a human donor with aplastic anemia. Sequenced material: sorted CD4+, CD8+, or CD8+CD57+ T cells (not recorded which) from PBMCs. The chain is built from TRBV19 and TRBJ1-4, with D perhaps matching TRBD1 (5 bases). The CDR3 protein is CATGAATNEKLFF. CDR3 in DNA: TGTGCCACCGGGGCCGCAACTAATGAAAAACTGTTTTTT.